This entry concerns a single TCR beta chain. Its antigen is undetermined. The source of the sample is a study of T cells expressing NK-cell markers. As for the study in general: Sequenced donors, eight in total, included seven who were HCMV-seropositive and one who was seronegative. Study results and limitations: Specificity for HCMV among expanded NKG2C+ T cell clones was not established. These clonotypes, the leaders elsewhere, also led the CD3+CD56-NKG2C+ fraction in a few donors.

The authors generated TCR beta cDNA through 5'RACE template switching with UMIs. With the 5' RACE reads reprocessed, TCRdb shows one record per CDR3 protein and no DNA. This repertoire includes approximately 380,000 distinct CDR3 sequences. The CDR3 is 13 residues long. The germline V gene encodes CDR1 MNHEY and CDR2 SVGEGT. This sequence was found in a man aged 18-69 years in good health. Sequencing input: blood T cells: a sorted CD56 or NKG2C T cell subset, CD4+ or CD8+ T cells, or bulk PBMC T cells (not recorded which). This sequence joins TRBV6-2 or TRBV6-3 and TRBJ2-1; the TCRdb call, TRBD2, lacks DNA for checking. CDR3 in amino acids: CASSPSGGSEQFF.